Sequencing of this T cell receptor (beta chain) was carried out in a study of long-term antiretroviral therapy in people with HIV (dated by TCRdb to between 2021 and 2024). Context from the whole study: The earliest samples were collected about a decade before the 2015 WHO recommendation for immediate ART, when ART was typically delayed until CD4 counts fell. The cohort contributed fewer than 200 cryopreserved PBMC samples from 30 to 35 adults with confirmed HIV infection, collected serially over a mean of around six years (range 1-12). This retrospective serial study examined whether starting ART and sustained HIV suppression were associated with changes in the composition and diversity of the TRB repertoire in peripheral blood. No cross-contamination during QIAcube processing was shown when test extractions of a monoclonal T-cell line were performed alongside 30 to 40 polyclonal samples. Of the approximately 30 participants with HIV, some 12 were female.

From its cysteine to its phenylalanine, the CDR3 spans 13 amino acids. The read is trimmed to its CDR3 DNA, 39 bases read in frame from base 1. Sequences SGHTA (CDR1) and FQGTGA (CDR2) are obtained from the germline V gene. V is shortened by 6 bases, J by 5 bases, and the region joining them spans 13 bases. What the study reported, not specific to this receptor: ART initiation was associated with a significant increase in TRB diversity, but diversity stayed significantly below transplant donor controls even after long-term ART. The repertoire was dominated across all time points by expanded TRB clones identified before ART initiation, although this dominance was seen to fluctuate and to decrease in many PLHIV after ART. Owing to limited PBMC availability, only the TCR beta chain was sequenced, without alpha chain pairing. Narrower CDR3 length ranges were observed in HIV repertoires than in controls, and an antigen-experienced repertoire with only a slight naive shift after ART was suggested by the network structure. Unsorted PBMC were profiled instead of sorted CD4+ and CD8+ T cells because pre-ART samples had limited cell numbers. Inferences about post-ART repertoire changes are limited because no data were available on ART adherence, viral resistance or therapy changes. The samples were dated from about 2003 to 2018, and the ART regimens that were used may be less effective than current ART regimens.

Inclusion was restricted to participants for whom at least one PBMC sample before ART initiation and at least two post-ART samples were available. Every participant with HIV received treatment in the United States of America. Cryopreserved samples of about 0.9-11 million PBMC were thawed and washed before DNA extraction. At the time of the earliest PBMC sample, participants with HIV were aged between roughly 23 and 60 years. PBMC samples were contributed by each participant from 1-4 timepoints before ART initiation and 2-8 timepoints after ART initiation, with a median of 7 samples. Serial HIV viral load, CD4+ T-cell count, ART history and demographic data were obtained for every participant. Genomic DNA was extracted from unsorted PBMC with a Qiagen kit on a QIAcube, with processing performed in batches of 12 samples. The immunoSEQ hsTCRB v3.0 assay was used at survey level resolution to sequence the TRB variable region. The target sequencing depth for TRB was 40,000-50,000 T-cell genomes per sample. An Illumina MiSeq with a v3 150-cycle kit was used to sequence the pooled TRB libraries. Concerning the study's data processing: Analysis of repertoires was carried out in R inside a reproducible Nextflow workflow spanning QC, data transformation and analysis. LymphoSeq2, an R package for exploring AIRR-Seq data, was used to implement custom analyses. A handful of samples that produced fewer than 5000 total TRB sequences were removed, so 180 or so HIV repertoires were analyzed. Among the roughly 200 retained HIV repertoires, 55 to 65 were collected before ART initiation and about 130 were collected after ART initiation. Repertoires were downsampled to 5000 TRB nucleotide sequences, with summary statistics averaged over 100 downsampling iterations. Only TRB sequences with CDR3 regions of at least seven amino acids were retained for analysis. Diversity was measured with a Shannon entropy-derived clonality score and the Gini coefficient. Repertoire networks linked the top 5000 CDR3 amino acid sequences whenever two sequences differed by an edit distance of one. GLIPH2 predicted antigen specificity groups and MHC restriction for TRB CDR3 amino acid sequences. CDR3 amino acid sequences were matched against VDJdb and McPAS-TCR to flag known CMV, EBV, HIV or tissue antigen associations. Pre-ART, post-ART and control groups were compared with Wilcoxon signed-rank tests and Holm-Bonferroni correction. TCRdb took this table from immuneACCESS and kept in-frame rearrangements with V and J called. Such tables lack part of the clones; where checked against another copy, unresolved V genes explain under half of the gap, and the rest is unexplained. Clonal size and the V and J genes are those of that table, whereas D and trimming came from the DNA. This sample has 20,000 or so clones in its table, and approximately 88% of those were observed once. The ten largest clones add up to roughly 8.9% of the sample.

Note on this clone: Its antigen is currently not known. Base qualities were left out, and no much larger clone turns up one base away.

The chain links TRBV7-3 with TRBJ1-1; TRBD1 is possibly the D segment (6 matching bases). The sample in question was unsorted PBMCs, obtained 1.8 years before starting antiretroviral therapy. The source is a man aged 50 to 59 with HIV. The DNA sequence reads TGTGCCAGCAGGCTACAGGGAGAAACTGAAGCTTTCTTT. Translation gives CASRLQGETEAFF.